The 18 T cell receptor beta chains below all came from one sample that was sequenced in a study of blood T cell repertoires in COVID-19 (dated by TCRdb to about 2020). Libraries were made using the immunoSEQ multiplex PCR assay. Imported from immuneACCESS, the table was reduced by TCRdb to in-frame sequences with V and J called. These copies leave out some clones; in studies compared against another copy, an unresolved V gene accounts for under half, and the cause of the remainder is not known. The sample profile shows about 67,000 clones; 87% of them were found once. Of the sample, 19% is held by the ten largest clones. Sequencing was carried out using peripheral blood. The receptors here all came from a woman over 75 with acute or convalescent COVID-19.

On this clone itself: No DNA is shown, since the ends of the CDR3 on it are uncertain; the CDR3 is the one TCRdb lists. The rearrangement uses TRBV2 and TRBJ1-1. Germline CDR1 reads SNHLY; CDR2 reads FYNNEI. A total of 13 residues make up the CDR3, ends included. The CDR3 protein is CASILEGSTEAFF.

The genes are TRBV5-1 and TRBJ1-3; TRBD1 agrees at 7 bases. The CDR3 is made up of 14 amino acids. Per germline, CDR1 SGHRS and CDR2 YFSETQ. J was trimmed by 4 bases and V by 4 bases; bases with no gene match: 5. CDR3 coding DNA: TGCGCCAGCAGCGTAGGGGGCTTGGGAAACACCATATATTTT. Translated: CASSVGGLGNTIYF.

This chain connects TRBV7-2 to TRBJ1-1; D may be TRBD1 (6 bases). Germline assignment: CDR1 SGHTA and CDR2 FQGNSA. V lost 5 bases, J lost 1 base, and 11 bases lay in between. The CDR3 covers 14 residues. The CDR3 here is CASSPPGQNTEAFF. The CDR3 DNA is TGTGCCAGCAGCCCGCCGGGACAGAACACTGAAGCTTTCTTT.

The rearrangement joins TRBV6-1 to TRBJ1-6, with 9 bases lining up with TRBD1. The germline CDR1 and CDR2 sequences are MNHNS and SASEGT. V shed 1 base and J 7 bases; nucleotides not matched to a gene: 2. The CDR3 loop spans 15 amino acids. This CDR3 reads CASSEGQGGNSPLHF. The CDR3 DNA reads TGTGCCAGCAGTGAAGGACAGGGGGGGAATTCACCCCTCCACTTT.

CDR3 DNA sequence: TGTGCCAGCAGGGCAGGGGATTATGACTATGGCTACACCTTC. Encoded protein: CASRAGDYDYGYTF. The chain is built from TRBV5-5 and TRBJ1-2; a possible D gene is TRBD1 (6 bases). The CDR3 covers 14 residues. Germline CDR1 reads SGHKS; CDR2 reads YYEKEE (reference sequence). The V end lost 5 bases, the J end lost 3 bases, and 14 bases lay between the germline ends.

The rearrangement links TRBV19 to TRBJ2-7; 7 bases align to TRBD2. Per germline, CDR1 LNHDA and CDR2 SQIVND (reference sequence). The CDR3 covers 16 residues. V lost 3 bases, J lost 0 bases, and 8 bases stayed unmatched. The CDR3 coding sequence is TGTGCCAGTAGTATTCTCCCTAGCGGATCCTCCTACGAGCAGTACTTC. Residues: CASSILPSGSSYEQYF.

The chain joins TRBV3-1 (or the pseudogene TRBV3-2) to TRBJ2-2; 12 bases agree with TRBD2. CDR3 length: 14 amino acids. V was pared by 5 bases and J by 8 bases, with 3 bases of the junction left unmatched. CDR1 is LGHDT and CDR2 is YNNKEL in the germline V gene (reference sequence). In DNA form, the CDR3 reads TGTGCCAGCAGCGGACTAGCGGGGCTTGGGGAGCTGTTTTTT. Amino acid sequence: CASSGLAGLGELFF.

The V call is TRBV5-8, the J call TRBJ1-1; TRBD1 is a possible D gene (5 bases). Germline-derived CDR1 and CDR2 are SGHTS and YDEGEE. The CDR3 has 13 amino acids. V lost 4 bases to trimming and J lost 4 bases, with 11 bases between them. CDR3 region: CASSATRGTEAFF. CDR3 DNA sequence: TGTGCCAGCAGCGCGACAAGGGGCACTGAAGCTTTCTTT.

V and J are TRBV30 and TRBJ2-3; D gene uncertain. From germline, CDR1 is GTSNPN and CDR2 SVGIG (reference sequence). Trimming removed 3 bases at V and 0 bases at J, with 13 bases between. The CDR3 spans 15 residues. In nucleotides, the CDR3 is TGTGCCTGGAGCGTAGACTTTTCTAGCACAGATACGCAGTATTTT. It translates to CAWSVDFSSTDTQYF. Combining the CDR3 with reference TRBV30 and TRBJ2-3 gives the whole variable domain SQTIHQWPATLVQPVGSPLSLECTVEGTSNPNLYWYRQAAGRGLQLLFYSVGIGQISSEVPQNLSASRPQDRQFILSSKKLLLSDSGFYLCAWSVDFSSTDTQYFGPGTRLTVL.

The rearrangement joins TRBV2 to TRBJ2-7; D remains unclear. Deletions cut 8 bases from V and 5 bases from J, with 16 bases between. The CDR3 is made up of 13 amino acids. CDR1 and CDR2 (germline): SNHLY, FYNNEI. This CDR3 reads CASLTVPRDEQYF. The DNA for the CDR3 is TGTGCCAGCTTGACCGTCCCCCGGGACGAGCAGTACTTC.

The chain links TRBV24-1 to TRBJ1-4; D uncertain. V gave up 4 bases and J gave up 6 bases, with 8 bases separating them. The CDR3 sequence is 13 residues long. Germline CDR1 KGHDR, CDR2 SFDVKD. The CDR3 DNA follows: TGTGCCACCAGTGAAGAGTTTGATGAAAAACTGTTTTTT. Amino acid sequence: CATSEEFDEKLFF.

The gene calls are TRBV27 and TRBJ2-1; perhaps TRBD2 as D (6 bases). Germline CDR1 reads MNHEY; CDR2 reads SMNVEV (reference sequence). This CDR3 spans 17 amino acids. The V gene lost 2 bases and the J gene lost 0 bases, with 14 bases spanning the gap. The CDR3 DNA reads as TGTGCCAGCAGTTTAATCGGTAGCGGTCCCTCCTACAATGAGCAGTTCTTC. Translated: CASSLIGSGPSYNEQFF.

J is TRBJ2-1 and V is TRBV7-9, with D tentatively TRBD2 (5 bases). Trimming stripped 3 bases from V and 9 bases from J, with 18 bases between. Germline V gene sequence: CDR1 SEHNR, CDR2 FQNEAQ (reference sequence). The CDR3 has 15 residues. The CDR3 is CASSFRDGVTGEQFF. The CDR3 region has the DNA TGTGCCAGCAGCTTCCGGGATGGGGTGACTGGTGAGCAGTTCTTC.

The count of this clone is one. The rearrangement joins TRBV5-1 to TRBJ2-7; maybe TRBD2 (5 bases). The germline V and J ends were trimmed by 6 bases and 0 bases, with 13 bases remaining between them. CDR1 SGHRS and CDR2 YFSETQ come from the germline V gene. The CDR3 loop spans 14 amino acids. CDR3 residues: CASKLDGGSYEQYF. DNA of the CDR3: TGCGCCAGCAAGCTTGACGGAGGCTCCTACGAGCAGTACTTC.

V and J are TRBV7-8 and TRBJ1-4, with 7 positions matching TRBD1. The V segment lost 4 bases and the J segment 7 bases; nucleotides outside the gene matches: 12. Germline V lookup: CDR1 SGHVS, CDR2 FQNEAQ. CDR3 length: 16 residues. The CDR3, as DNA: TGTGCCAGCAGCTCGGACAGGCTGTTATCTGGTGAAAAACTGTTTTTT. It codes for CASSSDRLLSGEKLFF.

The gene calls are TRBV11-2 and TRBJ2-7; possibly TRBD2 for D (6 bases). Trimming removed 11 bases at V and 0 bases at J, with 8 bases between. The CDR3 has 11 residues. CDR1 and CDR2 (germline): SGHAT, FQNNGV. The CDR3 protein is CAWGDSYEQYF. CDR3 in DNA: TGTGCCTGGGGGGACTCCTACGAGCAGTACTTC. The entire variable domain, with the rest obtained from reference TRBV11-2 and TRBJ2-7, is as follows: EAGVAQSPRYKIIEKRQSVAFWCNPISGHATLYWYQQILGQGPKLLIQFQNNGVVDDSQLPKDRFSAERLKGVDSTLKIQPAKLEDSAVYLCAWGDSYEQYFGPGTRLTVT.

The CDR3 loop is CASSTANTEAFF. Written as DNA, the CDR3 is TGTGCCAGCAGTACAGCGAACACTGAAGCTTTCTTT. This chain connects TRBV28 to TRBJ1-1, with D unresolved. Deletions cut 5 bases from V and 1 base from J, with 5 bases between. The CDR3 loop spans 12 amino acids. CDR1 is MDHEN and CDR2 is SYDVKM in the germline V gene. The variable domain in full, completed from reference TRBV28 and TRBJ1-1, reads DVKVTQSSRYLVKRTGEKVFLECVQDMDHENMFWYRQDPGLGLRLIYFSYDVKMKEKGDIPEGYSVSREKKERFSLILESASTNQTSMYLCASSTANTEAFFGQGTRLTVV.

Written as DNA, the CDR3 is TGTGCCAGCATTCGGGACAGAGACTACAATGAGCAGTTCTTC. Residues: CASIRDRDYNEQFF. This chain joins TRBV27 and TRBJ2-1, with 7 bases that match TRBD1. The CDR3 length is 14 residues. Germline V gives CDR1 MNHEY, CDR2 SMNVEV (reference sequence). V lost 7 bases, J lost 3 bases, and 6 bases stayed unmatched.